This T cell receptor (beta chain) originates from a study of blood T cell repertoires in COVID-19. Study summary: The United States, Italy and Spain provided the acute and convalescent COVID-19 samples.

Using immunoSEQ multiplex PCR, the repertoire was profiled, and TCRdb retains in-frame clones only, with some absent. This table has approximately 170,000 clones, about 81% appearing once. The origin of this receptor is a man aged 60 to 69 with active or convalescent COVID-19. The sequencing input was peripheral blood.

CDR3 DNA sequence: TGTGCCACCAGCAGAGACCCAGGCGCAACTAATGAAAAACTGTTTTTT. It translates to CATSRDPGATNEKLFF. This sequence joins TRBV15 and TRBJ1-4; D unresolved. The length of the CDR3 is 16 residues. The V gene lost 0 bases and the J gene lost 0 bases, with 8 bases spanning the gap. Germline values: CDR1 LNHNV, CDR2 YYDKDF (reference sequence).